This TCR beta chain came from a study of shared clonotypes between healthy human individuals. Notes on the study in general: Generation probabilities of non-shared clonotypes were lower (relative to those shared by all four donors).

This clone was found once. The antigen is unknown. Within Nashville, Tennessee resided all donors, each a Caucasian adult. The material for each subset, its genomic DNA, was split evenly across several immunoSEQ plates. Sequenced by immunoSEQ multiplex PCR; TCRdb stores in-frame clones only, minus some. The sample includes 2.5 million or so clones, 85% to 95% of them seen just once. The CDR3 sequence is 13 residues long. Germline CDR1 MNHNS, CDR2 SASEGT. The V gene lost 3 bases and the J gene lost 5 bases, with 10 bases spanning the gap. The TCR sequence derives from a man in his late teens or twenties in good health. The material sequenced was naive CD4+ T cells sorted from blood. Subset: CD45RA+ positively selected. This chain joins TRBV6-1 and TRBJ2-5, with D tentatively TRBD2 (5 bases). The CDR3 DNA reads as TGTGCCAGCAGTGAGAGGAGGACGGAGACCCAGTACTTC. This gives the protein CASSERRTETQYF.